Below, 25 T cell receptor beta chains from the same sample are listed, as sequenced in a study of cytomegalovirus exposure and HLA in healthy donors. Primers included in the PCR were 60 Vbeta and 13 Jbeta primers. Libraries were prepared by immunoSEQ multiplex PCR; TCRdb keeps only in-frame clonotypes and omits some of them. The sample includes more than 90,000 clones, roughly three quarters of them seen just once. The sequenced material came from PBMCs. Receptors originate from a man aged 50 to 59 in good health and CMV-seropositive.

In this sample, this clone turned up a few times. Within the sample, other DNA sequences also encode this same CDR3. V usage is TRBV5-5 and J usage is TRBJ2-7; maybe TRBD2 (6 bases). V gave up 4 bases and J gave up 2 bases, with 10 bases separating them. This CDR3 has 13 residues. Germline-derived CDR1 and CDR2 are SGHKS and YYEKEE (reference sequence). CDR3 bases: TGTGCCAGCAGCCTAGGAGGGCCCTACGAGCAGTACTTC. This gives the protein CASSLGGPYEQYF. The variable domain in full, with the rest retrieved from reference TRBV5-5 and TRBJ2-7, is DAGVTQSPTHLIKTRGQQVTLRCSPISGHKSVSWYQQVLGQGPQFIFQYYEKEERGRGNFPDRFSARQFPNYSSELNVNALLLGDSALYLCASSLGGPYEQYFGPGTRLTVT.

The chain links TRBV28 to TRBJ2-7, with D perhaps TRBD2 (6 bases). CDR1 and CDR2 from the germline V gene are MDHEN and SYDVKM. V was pared by 1 base and J by 5 bases, with 12 bases between. The CDR3 spans 14 residues. CDR3 region: CASSLYGGSHEQYF. In nucleotides, the CDR3 is TGTGCCAGCAGTTTATACGGGGGTTCCCACGAGCAGTACTTC.

The rearrangement links TRBV7-8 to TRBJ1-2; TRBD1 agrees at 10 bases. The length of the CDR3 is 13 residues. Germline assignment: CDR1 SGHVS and CDR2 FQNEAQ. Losses at the gene ends were 3 bases for V and 7 bases for J; bases not matched to a gene: 2. CDR3 residues: CASSLTGGSGYTF. In DNA form, the CDR3 reads TGTGCCAGCAGCTTGACAGGGGGCAGTGGCTACACCTTC.

The gene calls are TRBV27 and TRBJ2-2; 11 positions agree with TRBD2. Germline values: CDR1 MNHEY, CDR2 SMNVEV (reference sequence). The CDR3 totals 15 residues. V dropped 6 bases and J dropped 4; count of bases not matched to a gene: 4. The CDR3 here is CASRGTSGVTGELFF. CDR3 nucleotides: TGTGCCAGCAGGGGGACTAGCGGAGTCACCGGGGAGCTGTTTTTT.

V and J are TRBV19 and TRBJ2-1, with 11 bases lining up with TRBD2. Germline CDR1 reads LNHDA; CDR2 reads SQIVND (reference sequence). CDR3 size: 18 residues. V was pared by 3 bases and J by 10 bases, with 17 bases of the junction left unmatched. In DNA, the CDR3 is TGTGCCAGTAGTATGGGAGCCGGGACTAGCGGTGTCCTAACCGAGCAGTTCTTC. As protein: CASSMGAGTSGVLTEQFF.

J is TRBJ1-6 and V is TRBV4-1; D call uncertain. Trimming left V 2 bases short and J 5 bases short, with 13 bases between. The V gene's germline CDR1 is MGHRA and CDR2 YSYEKL. The CDR3 has 16 residues. The CDR3 here is CASSQSPAEDNSPLHF. The CDR3 DNA sequence: TGCGCCAGCAGCCAATCCCCGGCAGAGGATAATTCACCCCTCCACTTT.

The chain employs TRBV27 and TRBJ2-3; 8 bases match TRBD2. CDR1 and CDR2 from the germline V gene are MNHEY and SMNVEV (reference sequence). The CDR3 sequence is 17 residues long. V lost 5 bases and J lost 3; bases outside the gene matches: 13. CDR3 nucleotide sequence: TGTGCCAGCAGTCAATGGGCGGGAGGTGACAAGACAGATACGCAGTATTTT. The encoded protein is CASSQWAGGDKTDTQYF.

The gene calls are TRBV10-2 and TRBJ2-2; 8 nucleotides agree with TRBD1. With 11 bases clipped from V and 6 bases from J, the junction kept 14 bases outside the gene matches. The CDR3 runs to 15 residues. Looked up from germline, CDR1 is WSHSY and CDR2 is SAAADI. The CDR3 loop is CAPLRTGRSAGELFF. The DNA of the CDR3 is TGCGCCCCCTTGAGGACAGGGCGTTCCGCCGGGGAGCTGTTTTTT.

This clone was found a few times. V usage is TRBV10-2 and J usage is TRBJ1-2; 9 bases line up with TRBD1. Trimming cost V 6 bases and J 6 bases; bases outside gene matches: 8. The CDR3 sequence is 14 residues long. Germline-derived CDR1 and CDR2 are WSHSY and SAAADI. CDR3 residues: CASREKTGGHGYTF. In DNA form, the CDR3 reads TGCGCCAGCAGAGAGAAAACAGGGGGCCATGGCTACACCTTC.

V and J are TRBV2 and TRBJ1-2, with D possibly being TRBD1 (6 bases). The V gene's germline CDR1 is SNHLY and CDR2 FYNNEI. The CDR3 sequence is 13 residues long. Trimming took 2 bases from V and 8 from J, leaving 12 bases between them. CDR3 residues: CASSEFQGLGYTF. CDR3 sequence (DNA): TGTGCCAGCAGTGAATTTCAGGGGCTCGGCTACACCTTC.

Turning to this clone: Relative to the germline gene, one junction end is altered; a read error may explain this. The V gene is TRBV15, the J gene TRBJ1-5; 8 bases map to TRBD1. Germline CDR1 reads LNHNV; CDR2 reads YYDKDF (reference sequence). This CDR3 comprises 16 residues. CDR3 DNA: TGTGCCACCAGCGGCGATACAGGGGGTAGCATTCAGCCCCAGCATTTT. Translation: CATSGDTGGSIQPQHF.

J is TRBJ2-7 and V is TRBV7-9; D is unclear. CDR1 is SEHNR and CDR2 is FQNEAQ in the germline V gene (reference sequence). CDR3 length: 13 residues. V lost 1 base and J 1 base, leaving 5 bases between the germline ends. The CDR3 protein is CASSLESSYEQYF. CDR3 bases: TGTGCCAGCAGCTTAGAATCTTCCTACGAGCAGTACTTC.

The CDR3: CASSLDAGVNTEAFF. CDR3 nucleotides: TGTGCCAGCAGCTTGGATGCGGGGGTGAACACTGAAGCTTTCTTT. The chain has TRBV5-4 and TRBJ1-1, with D tentatively TRBD1 (5 bases). The CDR3 loop spans 15 amino acids. Germline V CDR1 and CDR2: SGHNT, YYREEE (reference sequence). The V gene lost 0 bases and the J gene lost 0 bases, with 9 bases spanning the gap.

The V call is TRBV5-1, the J call TRBJ1-5; D is unclear. Germline CDR1 SGHRS, CDR2 YFSETQ. CDR3 length equals 15 residues. V lost 0 bases to trimming and J lost 0 bases, with 7 bases between them. CDR3 nucleotide sequence: TGCGCCAGCAGCTTGGACAGCTATAGCAATCAGCCCCAGCATTTT. Its protein product is CASSLDSYSNQPQHF.

The CDR3 bases are TGCGCCAGCAGCCCGCAGGGGGACAGGGTCGCCTATGGCTACACCTTC. As protein: CASSPQGDRVAYGYTF. This chain uses TRBV5-1 with TRBJ1-2, with 9 bases identical to TRBD1. The length of the CDR3 is 16 residues. V lost 4 bases, J lost 4 bases, and 11 bases stayed unmatched. Per germline, CDR1 SGHRS and CDR2 YFSETQ.

The chain is built from TRBV5-1 and TRBJ2-2; 8 positions agree with TRBD2. The CDR3 has 16 residues. The germline CDR1 and CDR2 sequences are SGHRS and YFSETQ. V shed 4 bases, J shed 5 bases, and the junction held 10 bases outside the gene matches. CDR3 coding DNA: TGCGCCAGCAGCGGGAGCGGGGGCGCGGGGACCGGGGAGCTGTTTTTT. Its translation: CASSGSGGAGTGELFF.

This clone has only a few counts. The rearrangement joins TRBV12-5 to TRBJ1-3, with a weak D call TRBD1 (6 bases). The CDR3 length is 16 residues. CDR1 and CDR2 (germline): LGHNT, FRNRAP. Trimming removed 4 bases at V and 1 base at J, with 14 bases between. In DNA, the CDR3 is TGTGCTAGTGGTTCCTCTTTTAGGGGGTCTGGAAACACCATATATTTT. Encoded protein: CASGSSFRGSGNTIYF.

There are a few counts of this clone. The chain carries TRBV6-5 and TRBJ1-2, with 10 bases matching TRBD1. V was pared by 1 base and J by 5 bases, with 1 base of the junction left unmatched. This CDR3 is 14 amino acids long. CDR1 is MNHEY and CDR2 is SVGAGI in the germline V gene. This CDR3 reads CASSYWDRGYGYTF. CDR3 sequence (DNA): TGTGCCAGCAGTTACTGGGACAGGGGATATGGCTACACCTTC.

The sample holds a few counts of this clone. This chain uses TRBV7-2 with TRBJ2-3; unclear D gene. The CDR3 is made up of 13 amino acids. From germline, CDR1 is SGHTA and CDR2 FQGNSA. The V gene lost 2 bases and the J gene lost 1 base, with 4 bases spanning the gap. The CDR3 sequence: CASSLPGTDTQYF. Here the CDR3 DNA reads TGTGCCAGCAGCTTACCCGGCACAGATACGCAGTATTTT.

The J gene is TRBJ2-7, the V gene TRBV27; 13 bases line up with TRBD2. The CDR3 is made up of 17 amino acids. The germline V gene has CDR1 MNHEY and CDR2 SMNVEV (reference sequence). V gave up 3 bases and J gave up 0 bases; unmatched junction bases: 5. The CDR3 loop is CASSFSGTSGASYEQYF. CDR3 nucleotides: TGTGCCAGCAGTTTCTCCGGGACTAGCGGGGCCTCCTACGAGCAGTACTTC.

This clone was observed a handful of times. V gene TRBV12-5 combines with J gene TRBJ2-1; possibly TRBD2 for D (5 bases). CDR3 length: 14 amino acids. CDR1 and CDR2 from the germline V gene are LGHNT and FRNRAP. The V end lost 1 base, the J end lost 5 bases, and 9 bases lay between the germline ends. CDR3 in DNA: TGTGCTAGTGGTTTGGAAGGACTCCACAATGAGCAGTTCTTC. This sequence encodes CASGLEGLHNEQFF.

This clone was counted once. V is TRBV7-2 and J is TRBJ2-3; 9 bases map to TRBD1. V lost 4 bases to trimming and J lost 4 bases; unmatched junction nucleotides: 3. The CDR3 consists of 14 residues. The germline CDR1 and CDR2 sequences are SGHTA and FQGNSA. The CDR3 DNA is TGTGCCAGCAGCTCTACAGGGGGCCCAGATACGCAGTATTTT. It encodes CASSSTGGPDTQYF.

The chain has TRBV6-5 and TRBJ2-7, with 8 nucleotides matching TRBD2. CDR1 and CDR2 (germline): MNHEY, SVGAGI. CDR3 size: 15 residues. V was clipped by 3 bases and J by 5 bases; unmatched bases: 9. CDR3: CASSYSTGGQDEQYF. The CDR3 nucleotides read TGTGCCAGCAGTTATTCTACGGGGGGGCAGGACGAGCAGTACTTC.

The table lists this clone with a few counts. The chain couples TRBV15 to TRBJ2-7, with TRBD2 matching over 9 bases. Looked up from germline, CDR1 is LNHNV and CDR2 is YYDKDF (reference sequence). CDR3 length: 15 amino acids. V was pared by 6 bases and J by 7 bases, with 13 bases of the junction left unmatched. The CDR3 DNA reads as TGTGCCACCAGGCAGAGTGCGGGAGGGCCGAGAGAGCAGTACTTC. Its translation: CATRQSAGGPREQYF.

This chain links TRBV7-2 with TRBJ1-2; D not resolved. The CDR3 runs 13 residues. Trimming shortened V by 2 bases and J by 8 bases, and 12 bases separated the two germline ends. Germline-derived CDR1 and CDR2 are SGHTA and FQGNSA. Here the CDR3 reads CASSLTSGNGYTF. The CDR3 DNA follows: TGTGCCAGCAGCTTAACCTCGGGTAACGGCTACACCTTC.